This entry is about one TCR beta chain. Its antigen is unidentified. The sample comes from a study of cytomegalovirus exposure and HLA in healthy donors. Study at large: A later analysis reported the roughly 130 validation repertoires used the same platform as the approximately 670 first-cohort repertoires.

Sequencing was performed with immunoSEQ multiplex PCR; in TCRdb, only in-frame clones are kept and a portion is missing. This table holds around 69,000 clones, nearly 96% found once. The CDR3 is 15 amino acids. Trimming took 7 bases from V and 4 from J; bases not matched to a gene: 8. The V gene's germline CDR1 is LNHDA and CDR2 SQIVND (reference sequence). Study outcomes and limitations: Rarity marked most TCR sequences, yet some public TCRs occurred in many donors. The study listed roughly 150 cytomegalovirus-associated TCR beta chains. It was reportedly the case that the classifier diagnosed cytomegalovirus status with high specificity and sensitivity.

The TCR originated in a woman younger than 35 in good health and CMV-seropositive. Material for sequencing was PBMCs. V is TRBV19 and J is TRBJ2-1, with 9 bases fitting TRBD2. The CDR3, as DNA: TGTGCCAGTACTTTTAGCGGGAGTCTGTACAATGAGCAGTTCTTC. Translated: CASTFSGSLYNEQFF.